This T cell receptor (beta chain) comes out of a study of blood T cells in healthy people across ages (dated by TCRdb to between 2015 and 2017). Some background on the complete study: In model experiments, roughly one uniquely barcoded TCR beta cDNA molecule per two T cells was captured by template switching. The study measured age-related changes in TCR beta repertoire diversity using deep sequencing normalized with unique cDNA molecular identifiers. Donors were grouped into four age groups: young (average approximately 16 years), middle-aged (approximately 41), aged (around 60) and long-lived (around 80). To avoid experimental bias, donors of different ages were randomly spread across the sequencing lanes. The study analyzed two additional independent replicas of 1 million unique cDNA reads from the same blood draw for two donors, one aged 18 to 29 and one aged 80 or older. Points the paper makes about the study in general: Observed TCR beta diversity per million T cells fell roughly linearly with age, and a significant reduction was already apparent by age around 40. The long-lived group showed more naive CD4+ T cells, fewer expanded clones and increased TCR diversity than the aged group, suggesting age selection. Since profiling was done on bulk unsorted PBMCs, naive and antigen-experienced compartments could not be conclusively compared. Donor CMV infection status was unknown, potentially confounding age-related changes in expanded clonotypes. Observed TCR beta diversity correlated strongly with the percentage of naive T cells measured by flow cytometry. Estimates of total diversity based on one million sequenced T cells were considered lower bounds and underestimates.

CDR1 and CDR2, per the germline V gene (reference sequence), are DFQATT and SNEGSKA. V loses 6 bases of germline sequence and J loses 3 bases, and the interval between the two ends is 12 bases. CDR3 length: 12 amino acids, cysteine to phenylalanine. Left in the record is the CDR3 DNA by itself, 36 bases read in frame from the first base. The roughly 42 donors, aged about 6 to 100 years, were systemically healthy Caucasian individuals from Russia. Around 9.9 milliliters of peripheral blood were collected from each donor into EDTA-treated Vacutainer tubes. Ficoll-Paque density-gradient centrifugation was used to isolate PBMCs, with at least 6 million per sample. Total RNA was extracted from PBMCs with Trizol reagent, with at least 5 micrograms obtained per sample. The percentages of naive CD45RAhigh/CD27high T cells were determined by flow cytometry on a PBMC aliquot from every donor. Library creation used 5' RACE. TCRdb lists the instrument as Illumina HiSeq 2500. A second PCR of roughly 6 to 11 cycles was performed with a sample-barcoded 5' primer and a J-beta primer mix. A template-switch 5' adaptor carrying 12 random nucleotides introduced a unique molecular identifier onto each TCR beta cDNA molecule. At least 2.5 million CDR3-containing paired-end reads were obtained from each sample. The Mint cDNA synthesis kit, primed by a TRBC-specific oligonucleotide, was used to synthesize first-strand cDNA from all RNA. Following uracil-DNA glycosylase treatment, a first 18-cycle PCR with universal primers M1SS and BC2_uni_R was performed on all cDNA. The published analysis was carried out like this. Each sample was normalized by randomly selecting 1 million high-quality reads, each carrying a distinct molecular identifier. Instead of being binned into consensus sequences, reads with shared molecular identifiers were discarded. CDR3 identification, clonotype clustering and error correction used MiTCR with a Q25 quality threshold and the strictest error-elimination algorithm. A nonparametric unseen species model using Euler transformation provided a lower-bound estimate of total TCR beta diversity. TCRdb redid the processing of the public reads, applying fastp at Q25 and MiXCR, and retained in-frame beta chains. Rows are combined by CDR3 protein, so each entry shows the most common genes and DNA. TCRdb, rather than the study authors, made the V and J calls. The sample records about 720,000 distinct CDR3 sequences, about 24% of which are singletons. The ten largest make up less than 25% of the sample.

Details on this clonotype: The antigen this receptor binds is unknown. There are no base qualities to consult, and no much larger clone falls within one base.

The sequence was collected from a man in his 70s in good health. In this chain, TRBV20-1 is recombined with TRBJ2-7, with no D gene named confidently. What was sequenced was blood. CDR3 protein: CSANSRVYEQYF. In nucleotides, the sequence is TGCAGTGCCAACTCTCGGGTCTACGAGCAGTACTTC.